Here is one T cell receptor (beta chain) with its context. Antigen unknown. Deep-level settings were used for running the assay. In the sorted-subset replicate PCRs, around 200 ng DNA, 25,000 to 35,000 T cell genomes, was used. TCRdb's table, derived via immunoSEQ multiplex PCR, lists solely in-frame clones and lacks some. The sample lists some 2,500,000 clones, approximately 90% seen once, with 0.37% in the top ten. The data derive from a study of shared clonotypes between healthy human individuals. The CDR3 is made up of 16 amino acids. Germline V gene lookup returns CDR1 SGHNT and CDR2 YYREEE (reference sequence). J was trimmed by 8 bases and V by 4 bases; bases with no gene match: 16. Findings and caveats of the study: It was the non-shared clonotypes that had lower generation probabilities than clonotypes shared by all four donors.

Memory CD4+ cells were the fraction left after CD45RA+ naive selection. The sequence derives from a man aged 18 to 29 in good health. Some clones in this sample may be carry-over from other donors' samples. The sample comprised naive CD4+ T cells from PBMCs. Subset specified: CD45RA+ positively selected. V is TRBV5-4 and J is TRBJ1-2; TRBD1 agrees at 8 bases. As DNA, the CDR3 is TGTGCCAGCAGCGCAGGCGTAATCGGACAGGGCGACGGCTACACCTTC. It encodes CASSAGVIGQGDGYTF.